These T cell receptor beta chains were read from a single sample in a study of cytomegalovirus exposure and HLA in healthy donors. Libraries were prepared by immunoSEQ multiplex PCR; TCRdb keeps only in-frame clonotypes and omits some of them. Its table records about 64,000 clones. Sequenced input: PBMCs. These receptors all stem from a woman younger than 30 in good health and CMV-seronegative. Both conserved end residues are part of each CDR3. The order of the fields is V gene, J gene, D gene, CDR3 protein, CDR3 DNA. The D gene is left open where the match is weak.

TRBV29-1,TRBJ2-7,TRBD1,CSVLQGDAYEQYF,TGCAGCGTTCTACAGGGGGACGCCTACGAGCAGTACTTC
TRBV5-1,TRBJ2-7,TRBD1,CASSLALALGQGLGEQYF,TGCGCCAGCAGCTTGGCCCTTGCCCTAGGACAGGGCCTCGGAGAGCAGTACTTC
TRBV6-5,TRBJ1-4,TRBD1,CASTRGQGGEKLFF,TGTGCCAGCACCAGAGGACAGGGGGGTGAAAAACTGTTTTTT
TRBV6-1,TRBJ2-7,-,CASSPQTGSYEQYF,TGTGCCAGCAGTCCCCAGACAGGCTCCTACGAGCAGTACTTC
TRBV5-1,TRBJ1-3,TRBD1,CASSVTGQGNNIYF,TGCGCCAGCAGCGTCACGGGACAGGGAAACAACATATATTTT
TRBV6-1,TRBJ2-7,TRBD1,CASSLGQDYEQYF,TGTGCCAGCAGCTTGGGACAGGACTACGAGCAGTACTTC
TRBV9,TRBJ2-2,TRBD1,CASSRTTGGVGAGELFF,TGTGCCAGCAGTCGAACCACAGGGGGCGTAGGGGCCGGGGAGCTGTTTTTT
TRBV9,TRBJ1-1,TRBD1,CASSAQDRATEAFF,TGTGCCAGCAGCGCGCAAGACAGGGCCACTGAAGCTTTCTTT
TRBV18,TRBJ2-2,-,CASSPPMASKRAGELFF,TGTGCCAGCTCACCACCGATGGCTAGCAAAAGGGCCGGGGAGCTGTTTTTT
TRBV6-5,TRBJ2-3,TRBD2,CASSPGMVAGGLEYF,TGTGCCAGCAGCCCCGGGATGGTAGCGGGGGGCCTCGAGTATTTT
TRBV30,TRBJ1-4,-,CAWAGQLNEKLFF,TGTGCCTGGGCCGGACAGTTAAATGAAAAACTGTTTTTT
TRBV4-2,TRBJ2-3,-,CASSQDGQYGDTQYF,TGTGCCAGCAGCCAAGATGGGCAGTATGGAGATACGCAGTATTTT
TRBV18,TRBJ2-4,-,CASSLNWDTGNLADIQYF,TGTGCCAGCTCACTTAACTGGGACACGGGAAACCTAGCGGACATTCAGTACTTC
TRBV5-1,TRBJ2-7,-,CASSLDQNAGEQYF,TGCGCCAGCAGCTTGGACCAAAACGCGGGCGAGCAGTACTTC
TRBV10-3,TRBJ2-7,TRBD2,CAIRRLAGGPDEQYF,TGTGCCATCAGGAGACTAGCGGGAGGGCCGGACGAGCAGTACTTC
TRBV6-1,TRBJ1-1,-,CASSVSGGNTEAFF,TGTGCCAGCAGTGTGTCGGGGGGCAACACTGAAGCTTTCTTT
TRBV5-1,TRBJ2-2,-,CASTEMQNTGELFF,TGCGCCAGCACTGAGATGCAGAACACCGGGGAGCTGTTTTTT
TRBV19,TRBJ1-1,-,CASSIGAKLNTEAFF,TGTGCCAGTAGTATAGGGGCGAAGCTAAACACTGAAGCTTTCTTT
TRBV5-1,TRBJ1-1,TRBD1,CASSRGQSGVEAFF,TGCGCCAGCAGCCGGGGACAGTCGGGGGTTGAAGCTTTCTTT
TRBV28,TRBJ2-7,-,CATFPGDRRVQYF,TGTGCCACCTTCCCGGGAGATCGTCGGGTGCAGTACTTC
TRBV9,TRBJ2-3,TRBD2,CASSGGLAGDTDTQYF,TGTGCCAGCAGCGGAGGACTAGCGGGAGACACAGATACGCAGTATTTT
TRBV18,TRBJ1-1,-,CASSPQVLNTEAFF,TGTGCCAGCTCACCGCAGGTCCTTAACACTGAAGCTTTCTTT
TRBV25-1,TRBJ2-1,TRBD2,CASSAEAGVGGEQFF,TGTGCCAGCAGTGCAGAAGCGGGAGTGGGCGGTGAGCAGTTCTTC
TRBV29-1,TRBJ2-5,TRBD2,CSVVTGTSDQETQYF,TGCAGCGTTGTCACCGGGACTAGCGACCAAGAGACCCAGTACTTC
TRBV25-1,TRBJ2-3,-,CASSEEEGWGGDTQYF,TGTGCCAGCAGTGAAGAGGAGGGGTGGGGTGGAGATACGCAGTATTTT
TRBV29-1,TRBJ2-7,-,CSVEDSPRGNAYEQYF,TGCAGCGTTGAAGATTCACCCAGGGGAAACGCCTACGAGCAGTACTTC
TRBV5-6,TRBJ2-7,-,CASSQGGGTFNEQYF,TGTGCCAGCAGCCAAGGCGGCGGCACCTTCAACGAGCAGTACTTC
TRBV6-1,TRBJ2-3,-,CASSLDRSRDTQYF,TGTGCCAGCAGTCTAGACAGAAGTCGGGATACGCAGTATTTT
TRBV7-8,TRBJ2-7,-,CASSKGGGYEQYF,TGTGCCAGCAGTAAGGGGGGGGGTTACGAGCAGTACTTC
TRBV6-5,TRBJ1-1,TRBD1,CASSPTNDRGAFF,TGTGCCAGCAGTCCAACGAACGACAGGGGAGCTTTCTTT
TRBV5-6,TRBJ1-2,TRBD1,CASSLRAGGIGYTF,TGTGCCAGCAGCTTGCGGGCAGGGGGGATTGGCTACACCTTC
TRBV5-1,TRBJ1-5,TRBD1,CASSRDRGQGQPQHF,TGCGCCAGCAGCCGGGACAGGGGGCAGGGTCAGCCCCAGCATTTT
TRBV4-1,TRBJ2-5,TRBD2,CASSRPPSGGGETQYF,TGCGCCAGCAGCCGACCCCCTAGCGGGGGGGGAGAGACCCAGTACTTC
TRBV4-1,TRBJ1-1,-,CASSQGFGGPDTEAFF,TGCGCCAGCAGCCAAGGGTTCGGGGGGCCCGACACTGAAGCTTTCTTT